This T cell receptor (beta chain) was captured by sequencing in a study of human CD8 memory T cell subsets. Study-wide results and limits: Clonotypes that made up the stem-like memory T cell repertoire overlapped minimally with the precursor exhausted T cell repertoire.

This CDR3 contains 13 residues. CDR1 is SGHNT, CDR2 YYREEE, per germline (reference sequence). TCR beta was sequenced from UMI-tagged 5' RACE libraries. TCRdb processed the 5' RACE reads again and assigns one entry to each CDR3 protein, with no DNA. The table gives 6,200 or so distinct CDR3 sequences; the top ten clones make up 22% of it. Details on this clonotype: The antigen is not known.

Sequenced sample: CD8+ stem-like memory T cells (TSCM and TCM) sorted from PBMCs. Noted subset: stem-like memory CD8 T cells (TSTEM), CCR7+ PD-1- TIGIT-. This chain connects TRBV5-4 to TRBJ2-7; the TCRdb call, TRBD2, lacks DNA for checking. The TCR was taken from a human donor in good health. The CDR3 region is CASRDSGSYEQYF.